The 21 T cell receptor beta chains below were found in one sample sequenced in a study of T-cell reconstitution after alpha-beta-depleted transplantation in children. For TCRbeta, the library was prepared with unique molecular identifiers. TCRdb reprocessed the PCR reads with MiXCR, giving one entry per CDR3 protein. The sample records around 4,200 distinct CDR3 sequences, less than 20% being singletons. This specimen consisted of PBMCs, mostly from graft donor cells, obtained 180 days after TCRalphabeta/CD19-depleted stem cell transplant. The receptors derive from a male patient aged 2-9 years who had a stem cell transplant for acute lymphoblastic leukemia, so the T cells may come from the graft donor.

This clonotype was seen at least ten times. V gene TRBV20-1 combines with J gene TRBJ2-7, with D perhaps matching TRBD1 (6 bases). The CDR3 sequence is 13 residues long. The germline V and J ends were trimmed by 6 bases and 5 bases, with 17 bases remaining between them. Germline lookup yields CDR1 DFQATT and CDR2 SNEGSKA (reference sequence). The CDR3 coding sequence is TGCAGTGCCCTGGGTCAGGGGTTCGACGAGCAGTACTTC. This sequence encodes CSALGQGFDEQYF.

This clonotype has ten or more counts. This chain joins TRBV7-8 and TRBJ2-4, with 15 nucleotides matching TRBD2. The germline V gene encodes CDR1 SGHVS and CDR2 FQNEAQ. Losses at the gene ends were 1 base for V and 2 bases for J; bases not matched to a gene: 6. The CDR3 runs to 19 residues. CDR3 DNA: TGTGCCAGCAGCTTAGGGCCGGGACTAGCGGGGGGACCCAAAAACATTCAGTACTTC. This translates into CASSLGPGLAGGPKNIQYF.

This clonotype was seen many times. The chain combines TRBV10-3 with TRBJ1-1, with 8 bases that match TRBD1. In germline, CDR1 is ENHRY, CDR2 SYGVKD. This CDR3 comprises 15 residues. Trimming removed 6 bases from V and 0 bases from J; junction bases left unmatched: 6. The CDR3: CAISADRGMNTEAFF. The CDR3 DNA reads TGTGCCATCAGCGCAGACAGGGGCATGAACACTGAAGCTTTCTTT.

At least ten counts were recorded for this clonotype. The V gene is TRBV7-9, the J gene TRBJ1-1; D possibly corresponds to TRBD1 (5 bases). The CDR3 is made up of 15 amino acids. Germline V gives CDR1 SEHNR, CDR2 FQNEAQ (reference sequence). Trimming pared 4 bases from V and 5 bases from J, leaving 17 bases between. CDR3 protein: CASSSIDSIKTEAFF. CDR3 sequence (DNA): TGTGCCAGCAGCTCCATAGACAGTATAAAAACTGAAGCTTTCTTT.

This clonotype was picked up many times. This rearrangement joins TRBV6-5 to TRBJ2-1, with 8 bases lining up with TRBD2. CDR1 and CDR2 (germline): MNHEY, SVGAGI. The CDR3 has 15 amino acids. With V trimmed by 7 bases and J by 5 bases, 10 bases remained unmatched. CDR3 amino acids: CASTPPGLAHNEQFF. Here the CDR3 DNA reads TGTGCCAGCACCCCCCCCGGACTAGCCCACAATGAGCAGTTCTTC.

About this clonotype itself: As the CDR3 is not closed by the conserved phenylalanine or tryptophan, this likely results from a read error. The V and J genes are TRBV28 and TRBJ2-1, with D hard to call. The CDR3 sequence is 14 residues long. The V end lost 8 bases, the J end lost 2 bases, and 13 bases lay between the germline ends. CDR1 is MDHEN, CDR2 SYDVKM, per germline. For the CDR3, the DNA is TGTGCCAGCTGTACCTGGAGCACCTACAATGAGCAGTTCTCC. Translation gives CASCTWSTYNEQFS.

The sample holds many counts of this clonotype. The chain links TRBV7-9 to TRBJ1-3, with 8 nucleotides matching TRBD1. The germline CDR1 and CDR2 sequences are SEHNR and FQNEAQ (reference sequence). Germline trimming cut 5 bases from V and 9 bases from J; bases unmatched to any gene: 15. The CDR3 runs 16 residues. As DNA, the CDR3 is TGTGCCAGCAGCCACCGCAGGGGGCCCACGCCGGGCACCATATATTTT. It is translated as CASSHRRGPTPGTIYF.

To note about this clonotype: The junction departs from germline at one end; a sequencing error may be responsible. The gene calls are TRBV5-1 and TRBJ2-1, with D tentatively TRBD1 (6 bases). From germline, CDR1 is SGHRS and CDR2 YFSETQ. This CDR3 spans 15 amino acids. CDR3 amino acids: CASSWGRVTYKEQFF. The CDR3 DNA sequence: TGCGCTAGCAGCTGGGGGCGGGTAACCTACAAAGAGCAGTTCTTC.

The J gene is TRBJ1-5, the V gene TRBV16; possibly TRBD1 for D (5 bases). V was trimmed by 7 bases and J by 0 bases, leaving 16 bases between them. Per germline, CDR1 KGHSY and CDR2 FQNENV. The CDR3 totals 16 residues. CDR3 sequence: CASTNGGFYSNQPQHF. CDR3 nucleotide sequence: TGTGCCAGCACCAACGGGGGGTTTTATAGCAATCAGCCCCAGCATTTT.

CDR3 bases: TGTGCCTGGAGTCTGCCAAGTCTGGCAGGGAGGAACGAGCAGTACTTC. It specifies CAWSLPSLAGRNEQYF. The chain joins TRBV30 to TRBJ2-7; D possibly corresponds to TRBD2 (6 bases). The V gene lost 2 bases and the J gene lost 5 bases, with 22 bases spanning the gap. The germline V gene has CDR1 GTSNPN and CDR2 SVGIG (reference sequence). This CDR3 spans 16 amino acids.

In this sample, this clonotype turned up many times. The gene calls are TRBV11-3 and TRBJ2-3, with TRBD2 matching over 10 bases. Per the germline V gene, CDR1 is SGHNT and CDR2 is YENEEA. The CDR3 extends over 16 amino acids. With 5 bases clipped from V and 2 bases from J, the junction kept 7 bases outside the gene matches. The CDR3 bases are TGTGCCAGCAGCCCACTAGCGGGACCTCACACAGATACGCAGTATTTT. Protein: CASSPLAGPHTDTQYF.

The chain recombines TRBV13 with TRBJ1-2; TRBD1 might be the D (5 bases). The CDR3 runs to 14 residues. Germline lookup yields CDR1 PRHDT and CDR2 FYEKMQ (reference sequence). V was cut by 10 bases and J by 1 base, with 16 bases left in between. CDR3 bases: TGTGCCATGAGCTTAGACAGATTTAACTATGGCTACACCTTC. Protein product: CAMSLDRFNYGYTF.

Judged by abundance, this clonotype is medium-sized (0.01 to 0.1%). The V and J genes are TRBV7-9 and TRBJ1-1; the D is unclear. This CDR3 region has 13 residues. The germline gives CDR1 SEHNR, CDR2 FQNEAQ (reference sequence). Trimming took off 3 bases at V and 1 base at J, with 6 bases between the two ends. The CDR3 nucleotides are TGTGCCAGCAGCTTCGGTAAGAACACTGAAGCTTTCTTT. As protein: CASSFGKNTEAFF.

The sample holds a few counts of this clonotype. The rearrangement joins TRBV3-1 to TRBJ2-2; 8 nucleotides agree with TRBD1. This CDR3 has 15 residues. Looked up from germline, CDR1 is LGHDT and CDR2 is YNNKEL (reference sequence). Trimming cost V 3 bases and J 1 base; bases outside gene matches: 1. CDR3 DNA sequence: TGTGCCAGCAGCCAGGGGACAGGGAACACCGGGGAGCTGTTTTTT. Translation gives CASSQGTGNTGELFF.

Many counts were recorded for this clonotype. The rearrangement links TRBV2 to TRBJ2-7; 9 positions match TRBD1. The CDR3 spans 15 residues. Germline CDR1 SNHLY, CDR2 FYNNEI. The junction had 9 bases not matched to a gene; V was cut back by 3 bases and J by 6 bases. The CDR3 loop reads CASSDGRQGVGEQYF. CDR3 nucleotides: TGTGCCAGCAGTGACGGCCGACAGGGGGTCGGCGAGCAGTACTTC.

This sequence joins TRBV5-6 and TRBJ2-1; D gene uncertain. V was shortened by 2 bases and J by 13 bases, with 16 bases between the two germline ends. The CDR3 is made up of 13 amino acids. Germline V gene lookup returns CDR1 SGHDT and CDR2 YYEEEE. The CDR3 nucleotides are TGTGCCAGCAGCTTCCCCCCTGTGGATGCCCAGTTCTTC. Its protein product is CASSFPPVDAQFF.

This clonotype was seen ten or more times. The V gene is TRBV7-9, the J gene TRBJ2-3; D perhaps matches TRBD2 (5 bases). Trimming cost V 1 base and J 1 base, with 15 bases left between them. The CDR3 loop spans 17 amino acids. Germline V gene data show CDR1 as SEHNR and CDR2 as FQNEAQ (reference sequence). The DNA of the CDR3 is TGTGCCAGCAGCTTAGGGCGCGCGGGCTCCCGCACAGATACGCAGTATTTT. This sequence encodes CASSLGRAGSRTDTQYF.

CDR3 in amino acids: CASSIQENTYEQYF. In DNA form, the CDR3 reads TGTGCCAGTAGTATACAGGAGAATACCTACGAGCAGTACTTC. The chain carries TRBV19 and TRBJ2-7, with D unclear. The CDR3 contains 14 residues. V dropped 2 bases and J dropped 2 bases, with 10 bases sitting between them. CDR1 is LNHDA and CDR2 is SQIVND in the germline V gene (reference sequence).

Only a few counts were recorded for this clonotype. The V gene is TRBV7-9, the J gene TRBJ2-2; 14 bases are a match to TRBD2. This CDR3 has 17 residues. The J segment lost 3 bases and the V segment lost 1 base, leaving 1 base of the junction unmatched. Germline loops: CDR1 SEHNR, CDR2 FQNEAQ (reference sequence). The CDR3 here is CASSLGLAGGDTGELFF. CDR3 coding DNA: TGTGCCAGCAGCTTAGGACTAGCGGGAGGGGACACCGGGGAGCTGTTTTTT. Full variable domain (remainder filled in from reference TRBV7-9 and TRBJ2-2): DTGVSQNPRHKITKRGQNVTFRCDPISEHNRLYWYRQTLGQGPEFLTYFQNEAQLEKSRLLSDRFSAERPKGSFSTLEIQRTEQGDSAMYLCASSLGLAGGDTGELFFGEGSRLTVL.

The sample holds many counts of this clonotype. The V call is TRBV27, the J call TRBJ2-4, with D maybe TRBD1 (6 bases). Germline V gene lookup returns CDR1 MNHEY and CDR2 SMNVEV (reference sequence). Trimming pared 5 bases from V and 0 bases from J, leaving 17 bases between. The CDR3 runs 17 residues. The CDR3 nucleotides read TGTGCCAGCAGTCGTACAGGGTCGGCATTAGCCAAAAACATTCAGTACTTC. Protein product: CASSRTGSALAKNIQYF.

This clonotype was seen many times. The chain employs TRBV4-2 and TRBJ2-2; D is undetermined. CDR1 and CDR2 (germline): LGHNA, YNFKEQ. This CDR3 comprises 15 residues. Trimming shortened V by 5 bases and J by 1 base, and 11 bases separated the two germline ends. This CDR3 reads CASSSGPVNTGELFF. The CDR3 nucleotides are TGTGCCAGCAGCTCCGGACCAGTGAACACCGGGGAGCTGTTTTTT.